This paragraph reports one T cell receptor (beta chain). Its matching antigen is unknown. The data stem from a study of T cell responses to AZD1222 COVID-19 vaccine. Across the whole study: Second-dose timings of about 4 or about 12 weeks were pooled.

Repertoires were generated with immunoSEQ multiplex PCR, while TCRdb's copy carries only in-frame clones and drops some. The sample has nearly 95,000 clones, about 90% seen once. The CDR3 runs to 16 residues. Study observations and caveats: Repertoire sampling was restricted to post-peak T cell response timepoints. Donors skewed white British and female; clonal diversity was possibly underestimated.

The material sequenced was peripheral blood, taken on day 0 of AZD1222 vaccination. The sequence was collected from an adult in good health. V is TRBV21-1 and J is TRBJ1-5. TRBV21-1 is noted as a pseudogene. This CDR3 is CASSKGKGIGGQPQHF. For the CDR3, the DNA is TGTGCCAGCAGCAAAGGAAAGGGAATAGGTGGTCAGCCCCAGCATTTT.